This T cell receptor (beta chain) was sequenced for a study of CD4+ T cells in melanoma (dated by TCRdb to the early 2020s). Study-level background: Neoantigen-specific CD4+ T cells in human melanoma were what the study investigated. Study-level results and caveats: Neoantigen-specific CD4+ T cells were reported to be correlated with the function of CD8+ T cells, macrophages and B cells. Diverse differentiation states were reported to be shown by neoantigen-specific CD4+ T cells in melanoma.

V is trimmed back by 1 base and J by 4 bases, and the junction contains 5 bases that no gene match accounts for. CDR3 length: 15 amino acids, cysteine to phenylalanine. Kept here is only the CDR3 DNA, which spans 45 bases and is read in frame from base 1. CDR1 and CDR2, looked up from the germline V gene, are SGHTA and FQGNSA. The donors were people with melanoma. To note about this clone: This receptor's antigen is unknown. Per-base qualities were not stored, and no clone one base away is much larger.

Library prep was done by the immunoSEQ multiplex PCR assay. TCRdb provides this immuneACCESS table in a form limited to in-frame rearrangements. Some clones are lacking; in checked studies, under half of them reflect an unresolved V gene, and why the rest are absent is not known. The table for this sample lists over 100,000 clones; roughly 90% of them were counted only once. The ten biggest clones cover about 3.3% of the sample. This sequence was found in a human donor with melanoma. The chain joins TRBV7-2 to TRBJ2-3; the central 7 bases match TRBD2. The sample taken for sequencing was peripheral blood. The nucleotide sequence is given as TGTGCCAGCAGCTTAGGGGGCGGGAGCTCAGATACGCAGTATTTT. Its translation is CASSLGGGSSDTQYF.